These 16 T cell receptor beta chains originate from one sample sequenced in a study of blood T cell repertoires in COVID-19. This table comes from immunoSEQ multiplex PCR, and its TCRdb copy is limited to in-frame clones, with some not included. The sample records about 290,000 clones, 70% to 90% being singletons. Sequenced material: peripheral blood. Receptors were obtained from a woman aged 50 to 60 with active or convalescent COVID-19.

The J gene is TRBJ2-6, the V gene TRBV9, with D perhaps matching TRBD1 (6 bases). The CDR3 spans 15 residues. V gave up 4 bases and J gave up 0 bases, with 8 bases separating them. CDR1 is SGDLS, CDR2 YYNGEE, per germline. The CDR3 DNA reads as TGTGCCAGCAGCCTACAGGGCTCTGGGGCCAACGTCCTGACTTTC. Protein sequence: CASSLQGSGANVLTF.

Turning to this clone: At one boundary the junction diverges from the germline segment, which might be a read error. The chain carries TRBV7-8 and TRBJ2-3, with 11 bases matching TRBD2. Germline-derived CDR1 and CDR2 are SGHVS and FQNEAQ. The CDR3 sequence is 14 residues long. The CDR3 DNA is TGTGCCAGCAGCCCAAATGAGGGACTAGCGGAAGTCCTTTTT. Translating gives CASSPNEGLAEVLF. Filled out from reference TRBV7-8 and TRBJ2-3, the complete variable domain reads GAGVSQSPRYKVAKRGQDVALRCDPISGHVSLFWYQQALGQGPEFLTYFQNEAQLDKSGLPSDRFFAERPEGSVSTLKIQRTQQEDSAVYLCASSPNEGLAEVLFGPGTRLTVL.

The chain employs TRBV28 and TRBJ2-7, with D possibly being TRBD1 (6 bases). The CDR3 consists of 14 residues. Germline assignment: CDR1 MDHEN and CDR2 SYDVKM. V was cut by 8 bases and J by 6 bases, with 20 bases left in between. CDR3 bases: TGTGCCAGCTATCACCAACAGGGATCCCTCGAGCAGTACTTC. Translation gives CASYHQQGSLEQYF. The whole variable domain, remainder taken from reference TRBV28 and TRBJ2-7, is DVKVTQSSRYLVKRTGEKVFLECVQDMDHENMFWYRQDPGLGLRLIYFSYDVKMKEKGDIPEGYSVSREKKERFSLILESASTNQTSMYLCASYHQQGSLEQYFGPGTRLTVT.

The gene calls are TRBV27 and TRBJ2-7; TRBD2 matches at 7 bases. From germline, CDR1 is MNHEY and CDR2 SMNVEV (reference sequence). This CDR3 has 14 amino acids. V gave up 5 bases and J gave up 4 bases; unmatched junction bases: 8. The CDR3 region is CASSPMSGGYEQYF. As DNA, the CDR3 is TGTGCCAGCAGTCCTATGTCGGGGGGTTACGAGCAGTACTTC.

The J gene is TRBJ1-3, the V gene TRBV16; 10 bases line up with TRBD1. This CDR3 spans 17 amino acids. J was trimmed by 0 bases and V by 0 bases; bases with no gene match: 2. In germline, CDR1 is KGHSY, CDR2 FQNENV. CDR3 bases: TGTGCCAGCAGCCAATCGGGGACAGGGGTCTCTGGAAACACCATATATTTT. Its translation: CASSQSGTGVSGNTIYF.

V gene TRBV7-8 combines with J gene TRBJ2-5; 14 bases line up with TRBD2. The CDR3 runs 21 residues. Germline lookup yields CDR1 SGHVS and CDR2 FQNEAQ. J lost 5 bases, V lost 0 bases, and 17 bases had no gene match. CDR3 sequence: CASSLAIVSGGLAGDGETQYF. The CDR3 nucleotides read TGTGCCAGCAGCTTAGCGATTGTTTCTGGGGGACTAGCGGGAGATGGGGAGACCCAGTACTTC.

The J gene is TRBJ2-1, the V gene TRBV5-5; the match to TRBD2 covers 7 bases. The CDR3 is 17 residues long. Germline CDR1 SGHKS, CDR2 YYEKEE (reference sequence). Unmatched junction bases numbered 10, after V lost 4 bases and J lost 0 bases. The CDR3 nucleotides are TGTGCCAGCAGCCTGGGGGAAGCGGGATACTCCTACAATGAGCAGTTCTTC. Translation gives CASSLGEAGYSYNEQFF.

The chain carries TRBV18 and TRBJ1-1; TRBD1 aligns across 7 bases. Germline V gene sequence: CDR1 KGHSH, CDR2 LQKENI. The CDR3 sequence is 19 residues long. V lost 1 base, J lost 2 bases, and 16 bases stayed unmatched. Here the CDR3 reads CASSPRGLGTGEFNTEAFF. CDR3 DNA sequence: TGTGCCAGCTCACCACGTGGGTTGGGTACAGGGGAATTCAACACTGAAGCTTTCTTT. The whole variable domain, filled in from reference TRBV18 and TRBJ1-1, reads NAGVMQNPRHLVRRRGQEARLRCSPMKGHSHVYWYRQLPEEGLKFMVYLQKENIIDESGMPKERFSAEFPKEGPSILRIQQVVRGDSAAYFCASSPRGLGTGEFNTEAFFGQGTRLTVV.

This rearrangement joins TRBV27 to TRBJ2-2, with D possibly being TRBD1 (6 bases). The germline V gene has CDR1 MNHEY and CDR2 SMNVEV (reference sequence). The CDR3 covers 14 residues. V was cut by 5 bases and J by 6 bases, with 13 bases left in between. The CDR3 region is CASSLRTVAGELFF. The DNA of the CDR3 is TGTGCCAGCAGTCTGAGGACAGTCGCCGGGGAGCTGTTTTTT.

The chain has TRBV11-2 and TRBJ2-3; D may be TRBD1 (6 bases). Looked up from germline, CDR1 is SGHAT and CDR2 is FQNNGV. Trimming shortened V by 5 bases and J by 5 bases, and 17 bases separated the two germline ends. The CDR3 spans 15 residues. In nucleotides, the CDR3 is TGTGCCAGCAGCCTGGAATGGGGGCCTAGAGATACGCAGTATTTT. It translates to CASSLEWGPRDTQYF. The full variable domain, with the rest looked up from reference TRBV11-2 and TRBJ2-3, is EAGVAQSPRYKIIEKRQSVAFWCNPISGHATLYWYQQILGQGPKLLIQFQNNGVVDDSQLPKDRFSAERLKGVDSTLKIQPAKLEDSAVYLCASSLEWGPRDTQYFGPGTRLTVL.

The CDR3 sequence is CASSLAGGLTGELFF. CDR3 bases: TGCGCCAGCAGCTTGGCCGGGGGGCTTACCGGGGAGCTGTTTTTT. The chain is built from TRBV5-1 and TRBJ2-2, with a possible D match to TRBD2 (7 bases). The CDR3 sequence is 15 residues long. Germline CDR1 is SGHRS and CDR2 is YFSETQ. Trimming removed 0 bases from V and 5 bases from J, with 11 bases in between.

V usage is TRBV28 and J usage is TRBJ2-2, with 7 bases identical to TRBD1. The CDR3 consists of 14 residues. Looked up from germline, CDR1 is MDHEN and CDR2 is SYDVKM. Trimming removed 5 bases from V and 6 bases from J; junction bases left unmatched: 6. The CDR3 coding sequence is TGTGCCAGCAGTCTGACAGGGAATCCCGGGGAGCTGTTTTTT. Amino acids: CASSLTGNPGELFF. The variable domain in full, with the rest retrieved from reference TRBV28 and TRBJ2-2, is DVKVTQSSRYLVKRTGEKVFLECVQDMDHENMFWYRQDPGLGLRLIYFSYDVKMKEKGDIPEGYSVSREKKERFSLILESASTNQTSMYLCASSLTGNPGELFFGEGSRLTVL.

The rearrangement links TRBV10-3 to TRBJ1-5; TRBD1 aligns across 10 bases. The CDR3 is 15 amino acids. In germline, CDR1 is ENHRY, CDR2 SYGVKD. Trimming took 4 bases from V and 7 from J; bases not matched to a gene: 7. The chain's CDR3 is CAISARDRGSQPQHF. CDR3 nucleotide sequence: TGTGCCATCAGTGCCCGGGACAGGGGTAGCCAGCCCCAGCATTTT.

This chain connects TRBV5-4 to TRBJ2-5; 13 positions match TRBD2. CDR1 and CDR2 from the germline V gene are SGHNT and YYREEE (reference sequence). CDR3 length equals 16 residues. With V trimmed by 2 bases and J by 1 base, 2 bases remained unmatched. The CDR3 coding sequence is TGTGCCAGCAGCTTTGGACTAGCGGGAGTCCAAGAGACCCAGTACTTC. The encoded protein is CASSFGLAGVQETQYF. Combining the CDR3 with reference TRBV5-4 and TRBJ2-5 gives the whole variable domain ETGVTQSPTHLIKTRGQQVTLRCSSQSGHNTVSWYQQALGQGPQFIFQYYREEENGRGNFPPRFSGLQFPNYSSELNVNALELDDSALYLCASSFGLAGVQETQYFGPGTRLLVL.

Here the CDR3 reads CASRLFWEVNSPLHF. CDR3 coding DNA: TGTGCCAGCAGACTCTTTTGGGAGGTGAATTCACCCCTCCACTTT. The chain is built from TRBV28 and TRBJ1-6, with D hard to call. CDR1 is MDHEN and CDR2 is SYDVKM in the germline V gene. The CDR3 is 15 residues long. The V and J ends lost 6 bases and 7 bases respectively, with 16 bases between them.

The chain uses TRBV15 and TRBJ2-5; 9 bases agree with TRBD2. This CDR3 region has 15 residues. Germline values: CDR1 LNHNV, CDR2 YYDKDF (reference sequence). Trimming removed 7 bases from V and 6 bases from J; junction bases left unmatched: 12. CDR3 protein: CATMDGGRGTKTQYF. CDR3 coding DNA: TGTGCCACCATGGACGGCGGGAGGGGAACGAAGACCCAGTACTTC. The whole variable domain, filled in from reference TRBV15 and TRBJ2-5, reads DAMVIQNPRYQVTQFGKPVTLSCSQTLNHNVMYWYQQKSSQAPKLLFHYYDKDFNNEADTPDNFQSRRPNTSFCFLDIRSPGLGDTAMYLCATMDGGRGTKTQYFGPGTRLLVL.